This entry concerns a single T cell receptor (beta chain). This clonotype was found a few times. The clone's antigen remains unknown. Base qualities are not at hand, and no much larger clone is one base apart. The study was a case-control design nested within a healthcare worker cohort in London, UK, with weekly nasopharyngeal swab PCR tests and blood sampling. Healthcare workers were enrolled in the week of the UK lockdown, from 23 to 31 March 2020, and were followed every week for up to roughly 16 weeks. The record originates from a study of early T cells in non-severe SARS-CoV-2 infection (TCRdb year 2021). Describing the broader study: Because TCR sequencing was done on bulk RNA from unsorted whole blood, the alpha and beta chains could not be paired. Broad study findings and their caveats: VDJdb matching was skewed toward anti-spike CD8 responses and likely underestimated virus-specific expansions by missing private and CD4 specificities.

Libraries came from 5' RACE. Sequencing instrument: NextSeq 500. The TCR library protocol attached unique molecular identifiers to individual cDNA molecules to correct for sequencing error and PCR bias. Sequencing covered both TCR alpha and beta chains, and within each sample the abundances of alpha and beta sequences were tightly co-correlated. In the paper's pipeline: Decombinator V4 was used to perform V gene, J gene and CDR3 annotation of TCR sequences. TCRs were defined as expanded if a significant change between any two time points was detected under a Poisson model with p below 0.0001. Abundances of TCRs were expressed as counts per million after normalisation to the total number of TCRs sequenced in each sample. TRAV1-2 paired with TRAJ12, TRAJ20 or TRAJ33 defined MAIT TCRs, while TRAV10 paired with TRAJ18 defined iNKT TCRs. VDJdb, accessed on 1 November 2021, was searched for TCRs annotated for CMV, EBV and SARS-CoV-2, and TCRs annotated for more than one antigen were excluded. Clones were called with MiXCR by TCRdb after fastp trimmed the public reads at Q25, and only in-frame beta chains were retained. Each entry is one CDR3 protein sequence, shown with its most common DNA and genes. These V and J calls originate from TCRdb's pipeline instead of the authors' own analysis. The sample table holds around 82,000 distinct CDR3 sequences, of which 10% to 15% were seen once. 3.4% of the sample is held by the ten biggest clonotypes.

V loses 3 bases, J loses 0 bases, and the germline ends lie 9 bases apart. Taken from the germline V gene (reference sequence), the CDR1 and CDR2 loops are DFQATT and SNEGSKA. The CDR3, from cysteine to phenylalanine, totals 14 residues. The kept DNA is CDR3 alone, 42 bases in frame from the first base. Specimen: whole blood. The TCR comes from an adult who was a healthcare worker with PCR-confirmed SARS-CoV-2 infection or an uninfected control (not recorded which). The chain couples TRBV20-1 to TRBJ2-1; the D gene is not confidently resolved. The bases are TGCAGTGCTAGTTTTCCCGTCTCCTACAATGAGCAGTTCTTC. Its product reads: CSASFPVSYNEQFF.